This passage covers 16 T cell receptor beta chains from one sample sequenced in a study of shared clonotypes between healthy human individuals. Sequencing used immunoSEQ multiplex PCR; TCRdb keeps in-frame clones, though not all of them. The sample contains 2 million or so clones, roughly 94% of which appear only once. What was sequenced was naive CD4+ T cells sorted from blood. The subset denotes: CD45RA+ positively selected. These receptors were taken from a man younger than 30 in good health.

This chain connects TRBV5-1 to TRBJ2-5; D may be TRBD2 (6 bases). The CDR3 loop spans 14 amino acids. The V end lost 1 base, the J end lost 5 bases, and 12 bases lay between the germline ends. The germline V gene has CDR1 SGHRS and CDR2 YFSETQ. The chain's CDR3 is CASSLSEGRETQYF. CDR3 in DNA: TGCGCCAGCAGCTTGAGCGAAGGGAGGGAGACCCAGTACTTC.

The chain carries TRBV20-1 and TRBJ1-2; D not resolved. The CDR3 totals 11 residues. The germline CDR1 and CDR2 sequences are DFQATT and SNEGSKA (reference sequence). V lost 2 bases and J 4 bases, leaving 5 bases between the germline ends. As DNA, the CDR3 is TGCAGTGCTAGATCATTCTATGGCTACACCTTC. It codes for CSARSFYGYTF.

V usage is TRBV2 and J usage is TRBJ2-5; D gene unclear. Trimming removed 0 bases from V and 7 bases from J, with 9 bases in between. CDR1 is SNHLY and CDR2 is FYNNEI in the germline V gene. The CDR3 is made up of 13 amino acids. The CDR3 loop is CASSEALPGTQYF. DNA for the CDR3: TGTGCCAGCAGTGAAGCGCTTCCTGGGACCCAGTACTTC.

CDR3 residues: CASSEWRANYGYTF. CDR3 bases: TGTGCCAGCAGTGAATGGCGGGCTAACTATGGCTACACCTTC. The rearrangement joins TRBV25-1 to TRBJ1-2; D is undetermined. Trimming took 1 base from V and 0 from J, leaving 6 bases between them. Per the germline V gene, CDR1 is MGHDK and CDR2 is SYGVNS. The CDR3 is made up of 14 amino acids.

V is TRBV29-1 and J is TRBJ2-5, with TRBD2 identical over 10 bases. V dropped 5 bases and J dropped 5; count of bases not matched to a gene: 8. CDR3 length: 14 amino acids. CDR1 SQVTM and CDR2 ANQGSEA come from the germline V gene. The CDR3, as DNA: TGCAGCGTTACCCCAGCGGGAGGGCGGGAGACCCAGTACTTC. Protein sequence: CSVTPAGGRETQYF.

The V call is TRBV4-1, the J call TRBJ1-4; D is unresolved. The germline V gene encodes CDR1 MGHRA and CDR2 YSYEKL. The CDR3 is made up of 15 amino acids. V was trimmed by 1 base and J by 0 bases, leaving 6 bases between them. The CDR3 DNA reads as TGCGCCAGCAGCCAAGTAGGGACAACTAATGAAAAACTGTTTTTT. This codes for CASSQVGTTNEKLFF.

This clone appeared once. The chain recombines TRBV29-1 with TRBJ2-7; 11 bases are shared with TRBD2. The CDR3 loop spans 14 amino acids. Germline CDR1 and CDR2: SQVTM and ANQGSEA. V lost 6 bases and J lost 0; bases outside the gene matches: 4. This CDR3 reads CSVTSGGTSYEQYF. The CDR3 coding sequence is TGCAGCGTCACTAGCGGGGGTACCTCCTACGAGCAGTACTTC.

The rearrangement joins TRBV23-1 to TRBJ2-6, with a possible D match to TRBD1 (5 bases). TRBV23-1 counts as an open reading frame of uncertain function. Trimming took off 5 bases at V and 5 bases at J, with 22 bases between the two ends. The CDR3 length is 18 residues. DNA of the CDR3: TGCGCCAGCAGTGGGGCATTTACGCAACAAAGTCGGGCCAACGTCCTGACTTTC. It encodes CASSGAFTQQSRANVLTF.

The J gene is TRBJ2-7, the V gene TRBV2; tentatively, D is TRBD2 (6 bases). Germline lookup yields CDR1 SNHLY and CDR2 FYNNEI. The CDR3 is made up of 15 amino acids. Deletions cut 7 bases from V and 0 bases from J, with 16 bases between. CDR3 amino acids: CASKSRGTVSYEQYF. The CDR3 DNA follows: TGTGCCAGCAAAAGTCGCGGGACCGTCTCCTACGAGCAGTACTTC.

This chain joins TRBV27 and TRBJ2-3; 8 bases line up with TRBD1. V lost 5 bases, J lost 8 bases, and 12 bases stayed unmatched. Germline values: CDR1 MNHEY, CDR2 SMNVEV (reference sequence). CDR3 size: 15 residues. The CDR3 region has the DNA TGTGCCAGCAGTGAGGACAGGGCCCAAGGGGTTACGCAGTATTTT. Its translation: CASSEDRAQGVTQYF.

This sequence joins TRBV4-1 and TRBJ2-5; 7 positions match TRBD1. The CDR3 runs to 15 residues. Germline CDR1 is MGHRA and CDR2 is YSYEKL. V was pared by 1 base and J by 5 bases, with 7 bases of the junction left unmatched. The CDR3 region is CASSQGSGGWETQYF. In DNA, the CDR3 is TGCGCCAGCAGCCAAGGTTCAGGGGGATGGGAGACCCAGTACTTC.

This chain links TRBV5-1 with TRBJ2-5; 7 positions agree with TRBD1. CDR1 and CDR2 from the germline V gene are SGHRS and YFSETQ. CDR3 length: 15 residues. Trimming removed 4 bases from V and 1 base from J; junction bases left unmatched: 7. CDR3 coding DNA: TGCGCCAGCAGCGTTCAAGGACAGGCCCAAGAGACCCAGTACTTC. This gives the protein CASSVQGQAQETQYF.

The V call is TRBV5-4, the J call TRBJ2-7; perhaps TRBD1 as D (8 bases). Germline-derived CDR1 and CDR2 are SGHNT and YYREEE (reference sequence). The CDR3 has 16 amino acids. V lost 3 bases and J lost 2, with 18 bases in between. Here the CDR3 reads CASSWGTGGAPYEQYF. The CDR3 region has the DNA TGTGCCAGCAGCTGGGGCACAGGGGGGGCCCCCTACGAGCAGTACTTC.

V and J are TRBV28 and TRBJ1-3; the match to TRBD1 covers 8 bases. The CDR3 sequence is 19 residues long. Trimming at V came to 4 bases and at J to 4 bases, leaving 18 bases not matched to a gene. CDR1 MDHEN and CDR2 SYDVKM come from the germline V gene. The CDR3 DNA sequence: TGTGCCAGCAGTTCCGGTCCCGAGACAGGGGTTTTCTCCGGAAACACCATATATTTT. Protein product: CASSSGPETGVFSGNTIYF.

The CDR3 nucleotides read TGTGCCAGCTCAGGACTAGCGGCAACTCGTGGCTACACCTTC. This encodes CASSGLAATRGYTF. This chain uses TRBV18 with TRBJ1-2, with D unclear. The CDR3 has 14 amino acids. The germline V gene has CDR1 KGHSH and CDR2 LQKENI. V was clipped by 5 bases and J by 7 bases, with 17 bases between them.

This chain links TRBV10-3 with TRBJ2-3; 13 nucleotides agree with TRBD2. After removal of 3 bases from V and 2 bases from J, the junction contained 2 bases not matched to a gene. The CDR3 is 16 amino acids. The germline gives CDR1 ENHRY, CDR2 SYGVKD. The CDR3 protein is CAISEGTSGITDTQYF. The CDR3 DNA reads TGTGCCATCAGTGAAGGGACTAGCGGGATCACAGATACGCAGTATTTT.